Reported below is one T cell receptor (beta chain). This sample is drawn from a study of blood T cell repertoires in COVID-19. Method: immunoSEQ multiplex PCR; TCRdb's copy keeps in-frame clones and lacks some. This sample has more than 100,000 clones, with roughly four fifths found just once. CDR3 size: 15 residues. From germline, CDR1 is LNHDA and CDR2 SQIVND (reference sequence). With 2 bases clipped from V and 8 bases from J, the junction kept 4 bases outside the gene matches. The V gene is TRBV19, the J gene TRBJ1-6, with TRBD1 identical over 9 bases. The source of this sequence is a woman in her forties or fifties with acute or convalescent COVID-19. Sequencing used peripheral blood. The CDR3 protein is CASSINRGQDSPLHF. DNA for the CDR3: TGTGCCAGTAGTATAAACAGGGGGCAAGATTCACCCCTCCACTTT.